This record concerns one TCR beta chain sequence. Its antigen is not identified. Use of 60 Vbeta and 13 Jbeta primers characterized the PCR. Sequencing was performed with immunoSEQ multiplex PCR; in TCRdb, only in-frame clones are kept and a portion is missing. The repertoire holds 180,000 or so clones, with over 60% as singletons. V dropped 7 bases and J dropped 3 bases, with 18 bases sitting between them. The CDR3 is 15 residues long. The germline V gene encodes CDR1 MGHRA and CDR2 YSYEKL. This sample was taken from a study of cytomegalovirus exposure and HLA in healthy donors. Study as a whole: Counted in an early data release were approximately 85 million unique TCRs from HLA-typed donors. Assignment to the Caucasian-associated ancestry cluster applied to around four fifths of the roughly 400 genotyped donors.

Study-wide results and limits: Rarity marked most TCR sequences, yet some public TCRs occurred in many donors. Among donors in an Asian-associated ancestry cluster, a later analysis reportedly found fewer N-insertions than the roughly 700-donor mean.

This TCR came from a man aged 45-65 years in good health and CMV-seropositive. The rearrangement joins TRBV4-1 to TRBJ1-1; the D is unclear. Source material: PBMCs. As DNA, the CDR3 is TGCGCCAGCACCCTCGCGGGCCGTAGGGACACTGAAGCTTTCTTT. It codes for CASTLAGRRDTEAFF.